What follows are 27 T cell receptor beta chains derived from one specimen sequenced in a study of cytomegalovirus exposure and HLA in healthy donors. The PCR made use of 60 Vbeta and 13 Jbeta primers. Some clones are missing from TCRdb's copy, which holds only in-frame ones; the method was immunoSEQ multiplex PCR. The data hold approximately 50,000 clones, with 65% to 90% observed a single time. The specimen was PBMCs. These receptors all stem from a man aged 25 to 40 in good health and CMV-seronegative.

The V and J genes are TRBV7-9 and TRBJ2-7; D possibly corresponds to TRBD1 (6 bases). The V gene's germline CDR1 is SEHNR and CDR2 FQNEAQ (reference sequence). This CDR3 has 13 amino acids. The V and J ends lost 4 bases and 5 bases respectively, with 12 bases between them. The CDR3 nucleotides read TGTGCCAGCAGCTGGGCAGGGGTCAACGAGCAGTACTTC. This encodes CASSWAGVNEQYF.

The V and J genes are TRBV4-3 and TRBJ2-2; TRBD1 matches 9 bases. Germline V gene sequence: CDR1 LGHNA, CDR2 YSLEER. V shed 0 bases, J shed 4 bases, and the junction held 3 bases outside the gene matches. This CDR3 region has 16 residues. The DNA of the CDR3 is TGCGCCAGCAGCCAAGATTTGACAGGGGGCACCGGGGAGCTGTTTTTT. Translated, it gives CASSQDLTGGTGELFF.

The V gene is TRBV7-9, the J gene TRBJ2-5, with 7 bases matching TRBD1. The J call may be incorrect, as the DNA end agrees better with TRBJ2-7. Germline V gene lookup returns CDR1 SEHNR and CDR2 FQNEAQ (reference sequence). The CDR3 is made up of 15 amino acids. The CDR3 sequence: CASSPRDSPSYEQYF. The CDR3 DNA follows: TGTGCCAGCAGCCCCCGGGACAGTCCCTCCTACGAGCAGTACTTC.

J is TRBJ2-1 and V is TRBV7-2; 12 nucleotides match TRBD2. Germline V gene data show CDR1 as SGHTA and CDR2 as FQGNSA. Trimming cost V 2 bases and J 7 bases; bases outside gene matches: 6. The CDR3 totals 16 residues. Here the CDR3 reads CASSLLWTSGNNEQFF. The CDR3 region has the DNA TGTGCCAGCAGCTTACTATGGACTAGCGGGAATAATGAGCAGTTCTTC.

The chain uses TRBV5-1 and TRBJ2-3; 9 nucleotides align to TRBD1. CDR1 and CDR2 from the germline V gene are SGHRS and YFSETQ. The CDR3 spans 16 residues. Losses at the gene ends were 4 bases for V and 2 bases for J; bases not matched to a gene: 8. For the CDR3, the DNA is TGCGCCAGCAGCCCGACAAGGGACAGGGTCACAGATACGCAGTATTTT. It encodes CASSPTRDRVTDTQYF.

This CDR3 is CASSQGRTVSYEQYF. The DNA for the CDR3 is TGCGCCAGCAGCCAAGGGAGGACAGTCAGTTACGAGCAGTACTTC. The V gene is TRBV4-1, the J gene TRBJ2-7; a weak D match, TRBD1 (6 bases). Germline CDR1 is MGHRA and CDR2 is YSYEKL. The CDR3 length is 15 residues. V gave up 1 base and J gave up 4 bases, with 14 bases separating them.

The gene calls are TRBV10-3 and TRBJ2-1, with 7 nucleotides matching TRBD2. Germline loops: CDR1 ENHRY, CDR2 SYGVKD. The CDR3 consists of 16 residues. Losses at the gene ends were 3 bases for V and 9 bases for J; bases not matched to a gene: 14. In nucleotides, the CDR3 is TGTGCCATCAGTGACCCTACGGCGGAGCGGGACCGTGAGCAGTTCTTC. Amino acid sequence: CAISDPTAERDREQFF.

This chain joins TRBV29-1 and TRBJ2-5, with D unclear. The CDR3 length is 14 residues. The ends were cut back, 3 bases at V and 2 bases at J, with 13 bases in the middle. Germline V gene lookup returns CDR1 SQVTM and CDR2 ANQGSEA. CDR3 sequence: CSVEKWLIQETQYF. The CDR3 nucleotides read TGCAGCGTTGAGAAGTGGCTCATACAAGAGACCCAGTACTTC.

This clone has a single count. The chain is built from TRBV2 and TRBJ2-3; the D is unclear. Trimming left V 6 bases short and J 0 bases short, with 10 bases between. Germline loops: CDR1 SNHLY, CDR2 FYNNEI. There are 14 residues in the CDR3. The CDR3 coding sequence is TGTGCCAGCAGCCCGACTCGTAGCACAGATACGCAGTATTTT. Amino acid sequence: CASSPTRSTDTQYF.

The DNA of the CDR3 is TGTGCCAGCAGCTTAGGACAGGTGATCACCGGGGAGCTGTTTTTT. It encodes CASSLGQVITGELFF. This chain uses TRBV7-2 with TRBJ2-2; D is possibly TRBD1 (6 bases). The CDR3 totals 15 residues. With 1 base removed from V and 4 bases from J, the gap between germline ends came to 10 bases. Germline CDR1 SGHTA, CDR2 FQGNSA.

The chain couples TRBV5-4 to TRBJ2-3; a possible D gene is TRBD2 (5 bases). Germline CDR1 SGHNT, CDR2 YYREEE (reference sequence). V was clipped by 0 bases and J by 6 bases, with 8 bases between them. The CDR3 has 13 residues. The CDR3 DNA sequence: TGTGCCAGCAGCTTGGGGGTAGCGGATACGCAGTATTTT. Its translation is CASSLGVADTQYF.

The rearrangement uses TRBV10-1 and TRBJ2-2, with a tentative D call TRBD2 (5 bases). V lost 6 bases to trimming and J lost 0 bases, with 11 bases between them. The CDR3 is made up of 15 amino acids. The germline gives CDR1 WNHNN, CDR2 SYGVQD (reference sequence). The CDR3 here is CASSALLANTGELFF. CDR3 nucleotide sequence: TGCGCCAGCAGCGCCTTACTAGCGAACACCGGGGAGCTGTTTTTT.

The J gene is TRBJ2-6, the V gene TRBV11-2; TRBD2 agrees at 7 bases. Germline loops: CDR1 SGHAT, CDR2 FQNNGV. Germline trimming cut 5 bases from V and 0 bases from J; bases unmatched to any gene: 4. This CDR3 region has 16 residues. CDR3 DNA: TGTGCCAGCAGCCCGTCGGGGGGCTCTGGGGCCAACGTCCTGACTTTC. It codes for CASSPSGGSGANVLTF. The variable domain in full, with the rest retrieved from reference TRBV11-2 and TRBJ2-6, is EAGVAQSPRYKIIEKRQSVAFWCNPISGHATLYWYQQILGQGPKLLIQFQNNGVVDDSQLPKDRFSAERLKGVDSTLKIQPAKLEDSAVYLCASSPSGGSGANVLTFGAGSRLTVL.

This clone was seen once. A read error may account for a junction end that differs from germline. This chain connects TRBV28 to TRBJ2-7; 8 bases line up with TRBD2. The germline CDR1 and CDR2 sequences are MDHEN and SYDVKM. The CDR3 is 12 residues long. CDR3 nucleotide sequence: TGTGCCAGCAGTTACCGGGAGGGCAGGAGCCACTTC. Protein product: CASSYREGRSHF.

Here the CDR3 reads CASSLSGVSPYEQYF. The CDR3 DNA reads as TGTGCCAGCAGCCTGTCGGGGGTCAGCCCCTACGAGCAGTACTTC. The V gene is TRBV6-5, the J gene TRBJ2-7, with D maybe TRBD2 (6 bases). CDR3 length: 15 residues. Germline V gene lookup returns CDR1 MNHEY and CDR2 SVGAGI. V was clipped by 6 bases and J by 2 bases, with 17 bases between them.

Only one count was recorded for this clone. The gene calls are TRBV4-3 and TRBJ2-7; 8 bases line up with TRBD2. The CDR3 sequence is 15 residues long. The germline gives CDR1 LGHNA, CDR2 YSLEER. Trimming cost V 2 bases and J 4 bases; bases outside gene matches: 7. The CDR3 loop reads CASSQILAGRYEQYF. DNA for the CDR3: TGCGCCAGCAGCCAAATCTTAGCGGGGCGGTACGAGCAGTACTTC.

The V gene is TRBV5-6, the J gene TRBJ1-5; D remains ambiguous. The V and J ends lost 2 bases and 1 base respectively, with 7 bases between them. Germline CDR1 is SGHDT and CDR2 is YYEEEE. This CDR3 contains 14 residues. CDR3 sequence reads: CASSFRGSNQPQHF. The DNA for the CDR3 is TGTGCCAGCAGCTTTCGGGGAAGCAATCAGCCCCAGCATTTT.

This chain connects TRBV30 to TRBJ1-2; 9 bases match TRBD1. The trim removed 3 bases at V and 8 bases at J, leaving 7 bases unmatched. This CDR3 has 13 amino acids. Per germline, CDR1 GTSNPN and CDR2 SVGIG (reference sequence). The CDR3 spells CAWSGQGMGGYTF. CDR3 nucleotides: TGTGCCTGGAGCGGACAGGGGATGGGCGGCTACACCTTC.

V is TRBV7-2 and J is TRBJ1-4; no clear D gene. From germline, CDR1 is SGHTA and CDR2 FQGNSA. V shed 1 base and J shed 8 bases, with 8 bases lying between them. The CDR3 has 13 residues. This chain's CDR3 is CASSLGGGEKLFF. Here the CDR3 DNA reads TGTGCCAGCAGCTTAGGGGGAGGGGAAAAACTGTTTTTT.

A few counts support this clone. The chain couples TRBV6-1 to TRBJ2-7; the match to TRBD1 covers 10 bases. The CDR3 is made up of 14 amino acids. Looked up from germline, CDR1 is MNHNS and CDR2 is SASEGT. The trim removed 5 bases at V and 7 bases at J, leaving 8 bases unmatched. In DNA form, the CDR3 reads TGTGCCAGCAGTCGGGACAGGGGTTTGGAAGAGCAGTACTTC. This sequence encodes CASSRDRGLEEQYF.

The chain carries TRBV9 and TRBJ2-5, with TRBD2 identical over 10 bases. The J call may be wrong; the DNA end is better matched by TRBJ2-7. From germline, CDR1 is SGDLS and CDR2 YYNGEE. CDR3 length: 15 residues. The DNA for the CDR3 is TGTGCCAGCAGCGTAGCGGCTAGCGGGAGTTACGAGCAGTACTTC. Translated, it gives CASSVAASGSYEQYF.

This clone was counted between two and nine times. The chain has TRBV11-2 and TRBJ1-1, with D hard to call. The V gene's germline CDR1 is SGHAT and CDR2 FQNNGV. V was cut by 0 bases and J by 2 bases, with 13 bases left in between. The CDR3 is 16 residues long. CDR3 in amino acids: CASSLERLGLNTEAFF. CDR3 coding DNA: TGTGCCAGCAGCTTAGAGCGCCTCGGGTTAAACACTGAAGCTTTCTTT.

The table lists this clone with a few counts. The gene calls are TRBV7-6 and TRBJ1-3; no clear D. Trimming took off 1 base at V and 2 bases at J, with 6 bases between the two ends. This CDR3 has 14 residues. CDR1 SGHVS and CDR2 FNYEAQ come from the germline V gene. The CDR3 region is CASSLGGPGNTIYF. DNA for the CDR3: TGTGCCAGCAGCTTAGGAGGTCCTGGAAACACCATATATTTT.

The J gene is TRBJ1-5, the V gene TRBV15; a weak D match, TRBD1 (5 bases). Trimming shortened V by 5 bases and J by 12 bases, and 23 bases separated the two germline ends. CDR3 length: 15 residues. Germline CDR1 and CDR2: LNHNV and YYDKDF (reference sequence). The CDR3 here is CATSSRVTVSNHQHF. The CDR3 nucleotides read TGTGCCACCAGCTCAAGGGTGACAGTTAGCAACCACCAGCATTTT.

By sample fraction, this clone is medium-sized. The chain combines TRBV11-2 with TRBJ1-1, with TRBD1 as a possible D gene (5 bases). Germline-derived CDR1 and CDR2 are SGHAT and FQNNGV. There are 15 residues in the CDR3. V was trimmed by 4 bases and J by 1 base, leaving 13 bases between them. In nucleotides, the CDR3 is TGTGCCAGCAGCTCCAGTCTCGGACAGAACACTGAAGCTTTCTTT. Amino acids: CASSSSLGQNTEAFF.

A few counts support this clone. This chain uses TRBV6-5 with TRBJ1-2; TRBD1 matches 9 bases. The germline V gene encodes CDR1 MNHEY and CDR2 SVGAGI. This CDR3 spans 15 amino acids. The V and J ends lost 4 bases and 4 bases, in that order; junction bases with no gene match: 7. CDR3 in amino acids: CASSLGTGHGYGYTF. The CDR3 nucleotides are TGTGCCAGCAGTTTAGGGACAGGGCACGGCTATGGCTACACCTTC.

The rearrangement links TRBV11-2 to TRBJ2-7; 9 bases match TRBD1. The germline gives CDR1 SGHAT, CDR2 FQNNGV. CDR3 length equals 16 residues. The junction had 5 bases not matched to a gene; V was cut back by 0 bases and J by 2 bases. The CDR3 region is CASSLDPGQGPYEQYF. CDR3 coding DNA: TGTGCCAGCAGCTTAGATCCGGGACAGGGCCCCTACGAGCAGTACTTC.